Described below is a single T cell receptor beta chain sequence and its context. The germline V gene encodes CDR1 SGHRS and CDR2 YFSETQ. V lost 6 bases and J lost 6, with 16 bases in between. The CDR3 spans 13 residues. This sample is drawn from a study of blood T cell repertoires in COVID-19. Individuals drawn from approximately 26 US areas were about 18 to 100 years old. This table comes from immunoSEQ multiplex PCR, and its TCRdb copy is limited to in-frame clones, with some not included. Of 400,000 or so clones listed, 80% to 95% are singletons. The receptor comes from a man younger than 35 who had recovered from COVID-19. The V and J genes are TRBV5-1 and TRBJ2-7; weak D call: TRBD2 (5 bases). What was sequenced was PBMCs or T cells enriched from blood (not recorded which). CDR3 DNA: TGCGCCAGCATTGATTCGGGGTCTGGCGAGCAGTACTTC. This sequence encodes CASIDSGSGEQYF.